These T cell receptor beta chains were read from a single sample in a study of CD8 T cells in Susac syndrome. TCRdb analysed the immunoSEQ multiplex PCR reads with MiXCR anew, one entry per CDR3 protein. The sample includes a few hundred thousand distinct CDR3 sequences, 95% of them seen just once. Sequenced sample: CD4+ T cells from PBMCs. These receptors were collected from a human donor with multiple sclerosis. Both conserved end residues are part of each CDR3. A D gene is named only where the DNA matches it firmly. Rows give clone size only sometimes, using once, few, many, or a class for an expanded clone.

v_gene: TRBV10-3
j_gene: TRBJ1-1
abundance: .
d_gene: TRBD1
CDR3aa: CAISGQGPEAFF
CDR3nt: TGTGCCATCAGTGGACAGGGTCCCGAAGCTTTCTTT

v_gene: TRBV7-2
j_gene: TRBJ1-1
abundance: once
d_gene: .
CDR3aa: CASSSGAFF
CDR3nt: TGTGCCAGCAGCTCAGGAGCTTTCTTT

v_gene: TRBV9
j_gene: TRBJ2-3
abundance: .
d_gene: .
CDR3aa: CASSVGIRGDTQYF
CDR3nt: TGTGCCAGCAGCGTAGGGATTCGAGGAGATACGCAGTATTTT

v_gene: TRBV20-1
j_gene: TRBJ2-5
abundance: .
d_gene: TRBD2
CDR3aa: CSALREAQYF
CDR3nt: TGCAGTGCTCTCCGGGAGGCCCAGTACTTC

v_gene: TRBV9
j_gene: TRBJ2-6
abundance: .
d_gene: .
CDR3aa: CASSDRASGANVLTF
CDR3nt: TGTGCCAGCAGCGACCGGGCCTCTGGGGCCAACGTCCTGACTTTC

v_gene: TRBV2
j_gene: TRBJ1-2
abundance: .
d_gene: .
CDR3aa: CASSESRNYGYTF
CDR3nt: TGTGCCAGCAGTGAATCCCGGAACTATGGCTACACCTTC

v_gene: TRBV3-1
j_gene: TRBJ1-2
abundance: .
d_gene: .
CDR3aa: CASSQDVQGYGYTF
CDR3nt: TGTGCCAGCAGCCAAGACGTGCAGGGATATGGCTACACCTTC

v_gene: TRBV12-3/TRBV12-4
j_gene: TRBJ2-7
abundance: .
d_gene: .
CDR3aa: CASSLGRQLVVSSYEQYF
CDR3nt: TGTGCCAGCAGTTTGGGCCGACAGCTAGTCGTTAGCTCCTACGAGCAGTACTTC

v_gene: TRBV6-6
j_gene: TRBJ2-7
abundance: .
d_gene: .
CDR3aa: CASSRQSAEQYF
CDR3nt: TGTGCCAGCAGTCGACAGTCCGCCGAGCAGTACTTC

v_gene: TRBV30
j_gene: TRBJ1-6
abundance: .
d_gene: TRBD1
CDR3aa: CAWDPGTANNSPLHF
CDR3nt: TGTGCCTGGGATCCAGGGACAGCGAATAATTCACCCCTCCACTTT

v_gene: TRBV7-6
j_gene: TRBJ2-5
abundance: .
d_gene: .
CDR3aa: CASTLGVGLTKETQYF
CDR3nt: TGTGCCAGCACGTTGGGGGTCGGGCTGACCAAAGAGACCCAGTACTTC

v_gene: TRBV5-4
j_gene: TRBJ2-2
abundance: few
d_gene: TRBD1
CDR3aa: CASSLSGGNTGELFF
CDR3nt: TGTGCCAGCAGCTTGTCAGGGGGAAACACCGGGGAGCTGTTTTTT

v_gene: TRBV20-1
j_gene: TRBJ2-2
abundance: .
d_gene: TRBD2
CDR3aa: CSASRSGGNTGELFF
CDR3nt: TGCAGTGCTAGTAGAAGCGGGGGGAACACCGGGGAGCTGTTTTTT

v_gene: TRBV7-8
j_gene: TRBJ2-6
abundance: .
d_gene: .
CDR3aa: CATLPGANVLTF
CDR3nt: TGTGCTACACTACCCGGGGCCAACGTCCTGACTTTC

v_gene: TRBV29-1
j_gene: TRBJ2-3
abundance: .
d_gene: .
CDR3aa: CSVGDSSTDTQYF
CDR3nt: TGCAGCGTTGGTGACAGTAGCACAGATACGCAGTATTTT

v_gene: TRBV12-3/TRBV12-4
j_gene: TRBJ2-3
abundance: .
d_gene: TRBD2
CDR3aa: CASSAASGGAYTQYF
CDR3nt: TGTGCCAGCAGTGCCGCTAGCGGGGGGGCTTATACGCAGTATTTT

v_gene: TRBV3-1
j_gene: TRBJ2-1
abundance: .
d_gene: TRBD2
CDR3aa: CASSHSTSGRFF
CDR3nt: TGTGCCAGCAGCCACTCAACTAGCGGGAGGTTCTTC

v_gene: TRBV5-4
j_gene: TRBJ1-2
abundance: .
d_gene: TRBD1
CDR3aa: CASSWGGQGLNGYTF
CDR3nt: TGTGCCAGCAGCTGGGGGGGACAGGGATTAAATGGCTACACCTTC

v_gene: TRBV20-1
j_gene: TRBJ1-5
abundance: .
d_gene: .
CDR3aa: CSARELGRPNQPQHF
CDR3nt: TGCAGTGCTAGGGAACTCGGGAGGCCCAATCAGCCCCAGCATTTT

v_gene: TRBV30
j_gene: TRBJ2-3
abundance: .
d_gene: .
CDR3aa: CAWAPGTSKYF
CDR3nt: .

v_gene: TRBV7-9
j_gene: TRBJ2-7
abundance: .
d_gene: TRBD1
CDR3aa: CASSPSYRGSYEQYF
CDR3nt: TGTGCCAGCAGCCCGTCCTACAGGGGATCCTACGAGCAGTACTTC

v_gene: TRBV11-2
j_gene: TRBJ2-4
abundance: .
d_gene: .
CDR3aa: CASSRGGNIQYF
CDR3nt: TGTGCCAGCAGCCGAGGGGGGAACATTCAGTACTTC

v_gene: TRBV20-1
j_gene: TRBJ1-6
abundance: .
d_gene: .
CDR3aa: CSASQNREDDNSPLHF
CDR3nt: TGCAGTGCTAGCCAAAACAGGGAAGATGACAATTCACCCCTCCACTTT

v_gene: TRBV11-1
j_gene: TRBJ1-5
abundance: .
d_gene: .
CDR3aa: CASSLGLNQPQHF
CDR3nt: TGTGCCAGCAGCTTAGGCCTCAATCAGCCCCAGCATTTT

v_gene: TRBV7-9
j_gene: TRBJ1-4
abundance: .
d_gene: .
CDR3aa: CASTPTGGVGREKLFF
CDR3nt: TGTGCCAGCACCCCAACCGGTGGGGTTGGAAGGGAAAAACTGTTTTTT

v_gene: TRBV9
j_gene: TRBJ2-3
abundance: once
d_gene: .
CDR3aa: CASSTLWTDTQYF
CDR3nt: TGTGCCAGCAGCACCCTATGGACAGATACGCAGTATTTT

v_gene: TRBV12-3/TRBV12-4
j_gene: TRBJ2-1
abundance: .
d_gene: .
CDR3aa: CASSKRGSYNEQFF
CDR3nt: TGTGCCAGCTCTAAGAGGGGGTCCTACAATGAGCAGTTCTTC

v_gene: TRBV7-2
j_gene: TRBJ2-5
abundance: .
d_gene: TRBD1
CDR3aa: CASSLAINRGAIQYF
CDR3nt: TGTGCCAGCAGCTTAGCGATTAACAGGGGGGCGATCCAGTACTTC

v_gene: TRBV20-1
j_gene: TRBJ2-3
abundance: .
d_gene: TRBD1
CDR3aa: CSAREGATSDTQYF
CDR3nt: TGCAGTGCGAGAGAGGGGGCGACATCAGATACGCAGTATTTT

v_gene: TRBV2
j_gene: TRBJ1-2
abundance: .
d_gene: .
CDR3aa: CASGRRGYTF
CDR3nt: TGTGCCAGCGGAAGGAGAGGCTACACCTTC

v_gene: TRBV3-1
j_gene: TRBJ1-1
abundance: .
d_gene: TRBD1
CDR3aa: CASSQGDRKAFF
CDR3nt: TGTGCCAGCAGCCAAGGGGACAGGAAGGCTTTCTTT

v_gene: TRBV3-1
j_gene: TRBJ2-1
abundance: .
d_gene: TRBD2
CDR3aa: CASSQGRGGAHEQFF
CDR3nt: TGTGCCAGCAGCCAAGGGCGCGGGGGGGCTCATGAGCAGTTCTTC

v_gene: TRBV7-9
j_gene: TRBJ2-5
abundance: once
d_gene: .
CDR3aa: CASGRGLRKETQYF
CDR3nt: TGTGCCAGCGGGCGGGGCCTACGTAAGGAGACCCAGTACTTC

v_gene: TRBV12-3/TRBV12-4
j_gene: TRBJ1-1
abundance: once
d_gene: .
CDR3aa: CASSFRTEAFF
CDR3nt: TGTGCCAGCAGTTTTCGTACCGAAGCTTTCTTT